These 2 T cell receptor beta chains share one sample of origin, sequenced in a study of T cells in Graves' hyperthyroidism and ophthalmopathy. The source material, RNA transcripts, was used to amplify TCR beta CDR3 regions. When the TCR CDR3 underwent first-round RT-PCR, the HTBI primer set was used. TCRdb called the multiplex PCR reads again in MiXCR, with one record for every CDR3 protein. The table shows about 360,000 distinct CDR3 sequences, with 13% occurring only once. The source material was blood. These receptors were obtained from a woman between 18 and 29 years old with Graves' hyperthyroidism.

This clonotype appeared a few times. The chain recombines TRBV28 with TRBJ1-2; D not resolved. CDR1 is MDHEN, CDR2 SYDVKM, per germline. V gave up 5 bases and J gave up 4 bases, with 11 bases separating them. The CDR3 loop spans 13 amino acids. CDR3 sequence reads: CASSRKLSYGYTF. The CDR3 DNA follows: TGTGCCAGCAGTAGGAAGTTAAGCTATGGCTACACCTTC.

About this clonotype: This sequence may be a read error, since a much larger clone differs from it by one base. The rearrangement links TRBV18 to TRBJ1-5, with D possibly being TRBD1 (5 bases). The CDR3 loop spans 13 amino acids. Germline V lookup: CDR1 KGHSH, CDR2 LQKENI. In DNA, the CDR3 is TGTACCAGCTCACCAGGGTTAGACCAGCCCCAGCATTTT. Amino acids: CTSSPGLDQPQHF.